The next 10 T cell receptor beta chains were all read from a single sample in a study of T cell responses to AZD1222 COVID-19 vaccine. Sequencing was performed with immunoSEQ multiplex PCR; in TCRdb, only in-frame clones are kept and a portion is missing. The table lists about 94,000 clones, about 85% of them singletons, with 4.5% in the top ten. The starting material was peripheral blood, obtained 28 days after the second AZD1222 dose. These receptors came from an adult who received the AZD1222 COVID-19 vaccine.

This clone occurred once. The genes are TRBV18 and TRBJ1-1; 12 bases are shared with TRBD1. V was pared by 5 bases and J by 7 bases, with 8 bases of the junction left unmatched. The CDR3 extends over 15 amino acids. CDR1 KGHSH and CDR2 LQKENI come from the germline V gene. CDR3 sequence reads: CASSRGQGAFREAFF. CDR3 DNA sequence: TGTGCCAGCTCAAGGGGACAGGGGGCTTTCCGTGAAGCTTTCTTT.

This sequence joins TRBV27 and TRBJ2-7; 11 nucleotides match TRBD2. Germline V gives CDR1 MNHEY, CDR2 SMNVEV (reference sequence). The CDR3 spans 15 residues. Germline trimming cut 5 bases from V and 2 bases from J; bases unmatched to any gene: 5. CDR3 nucleotide sequence: TGTGCCAGCAGTCCAATAGCGGGAGGGGCCTACGAGCAGTACTTC. Translated, it gives CASSPIAGGAYEQYF.

The chain carries TRBV19 and TRBJ2-2, with D tentatively TRBD1 (6 bases). The germline CDR1 and CDR2 sequences are LNHDA and SQIVND (reference sequence). CDR3 length equals 15 residues. Deletions cut 5 bases from V and 5 bases from J, with 15 bases between. CDR3 region: CASSLLPRGTGELFF. The CDR3 DNA follows: TGTGCCAGTAGTCTCCTGCCCAGGGGTACCGGGGAGCTGTTTTTT.

The chain uses TRBV7-2 and TRBJ1-6, with D perhaps matching TRBD1 (5 bases). The CDR3 is 18 residues long. CDR1 is SGHTA and CDR2 is FQGNSA in the germline V gene. V was shortened by 5 bases and J by 3 bases, with 20 bases between the two germline ends. The CDR3 sequence: CASSLRRGRFGYNSPLHF. DNA for the CDR3: TGTGCCAGCAGCCTCCGGAGGGGCCGTTTCGGCTATAATTCACCCCTCCACTTT.

This chain joins TRBV18 and TRBJ2-2; D perhaps matches TRBD1 (6 bases). From germline, CDR1 is KGHSH and CDR2 LQKENI. Between the trimmed V and J ends, which lost 3 bases and 3 bases, there was a span of 20 bases. The CDR3 loop spans 18 amino acids. CDR3 nucleotide sequence: TGTGCCAGCTCACCGCCGGGACACCCAAGTCAGGACACCGGGGAGCTGTTTTTT. It translates to CASSPPGHPSQDTGELFF. Filled out from reference TRBV18 and TRBJ2-2, the complete variable domain reads NAGVMQNPRHLVRRRGQEARLRCSPMKGHSHVYWYRQLPEEGLKFMVYLQKENIIDESGMPKERFSAEFPKEGPSILRIQQVVRGDSAAYFCASSPPGHPSQDTGELFFGEGSRLTVL.

There are a few counts of this clone. This sequence joins TRBV14 and TRBJ1-4; D is possibly TRBD1 (6 bases). The CDR3 is 18 amino acids. Trimming stripped 0 bases from V and 2 bases from J, with 16 bases between. Germline V CDR1 and CDR2: SGHDN, FVKESK. The CDR3 DNA reads TGTGCCAGCAGCCAAGATTCACCGGGGGCGCGGACTAATGAAAAACTGTTTTTT. Encoded protein: CASSQDSPGARTNEKLFF.

This clone was seen a few times. The chain carries TRBV5-4 and TRBJ2-2; D is uncertain. The V and J ends lost 5 bases and 4 bases respectively, with 12 bases between them. This CDR3 is built from 14 residues. The germline V gene has CDR1 SGHNT and CDR2 YYREEE (reference sequence). CDR3 region: CASRTDPITGELFF. DNA for the CDR3: TGTGCCAGCAGGACCGACCCGATCACCGGGGAGCTGTTTTTT.

The chain is built from TRBV4-1 and TRBJ1-1, with D possibly matching TRBD1 (6 bases). Germline-derived CDR1 and CDR2 are MGHRA and YSYEKL. With 4 bases removed from V and 1 base from J, the gap between germline ends came to 13 bases. This CDR3 has 15 amino acids. As DNA, the CDR3 is TGCGCCAGCAGCCCGACCGGGACACCGAACACTGAAGCTTTCTTT. Amino acids: CASSPTGTPNTEAFF.

The chain is built from TRBV7-9 and TRBJ1-2, with 7 bases lining up with TRBD1. Per the germline V gene, CDR1 is SEHNR and CDR2 is FQNEAQ (reference sequence). The CDR3 is made up of 11 amino acids. Losses at the gene ends were 3 bases for V and 8 bases for J; bases not matched to a gene: 0. DNA of the CDR3: TGTGCCAGCAGCTTGGGACAGGGCTACACCTTC. Translating it yields CASSLGQGYTF. Full variable domain (missing parts from reference TRBV7-9 and TRBJ1-2): DTGVSQNPRHKITKRGQNVTFRCDPISEHNRLYWYRQTLGQGPEFLTYFQNEAQLEKSRLLSDRFSAERPKGSFSTLEIQRTEQGDSAMYLCASSLGQGYTFGSGTRLTVV.

This chain joins TRBV10-1 and TRBJ2-1, with 10 nucleotides matching TRBD1. CDR1 is WNHNN and CDR2 is SYGVQD in the germline V gene (reference sequence). Trimming removed 5 bases from V and 7 bases from J; junction bases left unmatched: 2. The CDR3 is 13 amino acids. The chain's CDR3 is CASSPDRGNEQFF. DNA for the CDR3: TGCGCCAGCAGTCCGGACAGGGGGAATGAGCAGTTCTTC.